These 28 T cell receptor beta chains came from one sample sequenced in a study of T cells in tumors after PD-1 blockade. Generated by immunoSEQ multiplex PCR, the TCRdb table keeps only in-frame clones and is missing some. The table includes tens of thousands of clones, about 80% detected once. Specimen: PBMCs, collected before anti-PD-1 treatment. These receptors were collected from a human donor with basal cell carcinoma.

This clone appeared once. Written as DNA, the CDR3 is TGCAGCGTCAAAAAAACTGGGGGGGTTTCGGATACGCAGTATTTT. The encoded protein is CSVKKTGGVSDTQYF. The chain links TRBV29-1 to TRBJ2-3; 7 nucleotides agree with TRBD2. Germline CDR1 SQVTM, CDR2 ANQGSEA. Unmatched junction bases numbered 15, after V lost 6 bases and J lost 6 bases. The CDR3 extends over 15 amino acids.

The chain combines TRBV7-6 with TRBJ2-5, with D hard to call. Per germline, CDR1 SGHVS and CDR2 FNYEAQ. Trimming shortened V by 4 bases and J by 4 bases, and 16 bases separated the two germline ends. This CDR3 has 15 amino acids. CDR3 amino acids: CASSSSRARVETQYF. The CDR3 bases are TGTGCCAGCAGCTCCAGTCGGGCTAGGGTAGAGACCCAGTACTTC.

The chain couples TRBV5-5 to TRBJ1-4, with D possibly matching TRBD1 (5 bases). The CDR3 contains 15 residues. Trimming left V 3 bases short and J 0 bases short, with 9 bases between. Per the germline V gene, CDR1 is SGHKS and CDR2 is YYEKEE (reference sequence). CDR3 residues: CASSWGGATNEKLFF. In DNA, the CDR3 is TGTGCCAGCAGCTGGGGAGGGGCAACTAATGAAAAACTGTTTTTT.

The chain links TRBV5-4 to TRBJ2-5, with 7 bases that match TRBD1. Germline trimming cut 4 bases from V and 5 bases from J; bases unmatched to any gene: 8. This CDR3 region has 14 residues. CDR1 is SGHNT and CDR2 is YYREEE in the germline V gene (reference sequence). CDR3 DNA sequence: TGTGCCAGCAGCCGAATCGTGGACAGGGAGACCCAGTACTTC. It specifies CASSRIVDRETQYF.

This sequence joins TRBV12-5 and TRBJ2-1; unclear D gene. CDR1 and CDR2 (germline): LGHNT, FRNRAP. V gave up 5 bases and J gave up 3 bases, with 8 bases separating them. The CDR3 is made up of 13 amino acids. The CDR3 DNA is TGTGCTAGTGGTCCAAGTGGCTACAATGAGCAGTTCTTC. Protein sequence: CASGPSGYNEQFF.

The rearrangement joins TRBV7-9 to TRBJ2-7, with D unresolved. Germline loops: CDR1 SEHNR, CDR2 FQNEAQ (reference sequence). This CDR3 spans 11 amino acids. Trimming left V 0 bases short and J 7 bases short, with 4 bases between. The CDR3 DNA is TGTGCCAGCAGCTTAGCGTGGGAGCAGTACTTC. This translates into CASSLAWEQYF.

The rearrangement joins TRBV6-5 to TRBJ1-2, with 7 positions matching TRBD1. CDR1 and CDR2 (germline): MNHEY, SVGAGI. CDR3 length: 15 amino acids. V trimming: 6 bases; J trimming: 0 bases; junction bases outside the gene matches: 7. As DNA, the CDR3 is TGTGCCAGCAGGAAAGACAGGGTTACTAACTATGGCTACACCTTC. Encoded protein: CASRKDRVTNYGYTF.

The chain is built from TRBV2 and TRBJ2-3; the match to TRBD2 covers 13 bases. The CDR3 contains 14 residues. From germline, CDR1 is SNHLY and CDR2 FYNNEI. Losses at the gene ends were 10 bases for V and 5 bases for J; bases not matched to a gene: 6. This CDR3 reads CATILAGGLDTQYF. In DNA, the CDR3 is TGTGCCACCATACTAGCGGGGGGGCTAGATACGCAGTATTTT.

J is TRBJ2-5 and V is TRBV5-1; 8 bases are a match to TRBD1. This CDR3 has 17 residues. Germline CDR1 and CDR2: SGHRS and YFSETQ. V dropped 0 bases and J dropped 4; count of bases not matched to a gene: 11. Written as DNA, the CDR3 is TGCGCCAGCAGCTTGGCTCTCGGGACAGGACGTTCAGAGACCCAGTACTTC. It encodes CASSLALGTGRSETQYF.

The chain employs TRBV15 and TRBJ2-5; a possible D gene is TRBD1 (7 bases). The CDR3 sequence is 16 residues long. Germline values: CDR1 LNHNV, CDR2 YYDKDF (reference sequence). Trimming removed 0 bases from V and 5 bases from J, with 16 bases in between. CDR3: CATSRDMQGGEETQYF. CDR3 DNA sequence: TGTGCCACCAGCAGAGATATGCAGGGGGGCGAGGAGACCCAGTACTTC.

The chain uses TRBV7-8 and TRBJ2-5; 9 bases map to TRBD1. Germline CDR1 is SGHVS and CDR2 is FQNEAQ. CDR3 length: 15 residues. V shed 5 bases, J shed 2 bases, and the junction held 6 bases outside the gene matches. Here the CDR3 reads CASSRGQGNQETQYF. In nucleotides, the CDR3 is TGTGCCAGCAGCCGAGGACAGGGGAATCAAGAGACCCAGTACTTC.

This chain uses TRBV14 with TRBJ2-1; D is possibly TRBD1 or TRBD2 (5 bases each). The CDR3 is 15 amino acids. The germline gives CDR1 SGHDN, CDR2 FVKESK. The V and J ends lost 4 bases and 2 bases respectively, with 12 bases between them. The CDR3 nucleotides are TGTGCCAGCAGCCGGATGAGGGGTCCCTACAATGAGCAGTTCTTC. Translation gives CASSRMRGPYNEQFF.

The rearrangement links TRBV30 to TRBJ1-6, with 8 bases identical to TRBD1. CDR1 is GTSNPN, CDR2 SVGIG, per germline (reference sequence). V trimming: 2 bases; J trimming: 6 bases; junction bases outside the gene matches: 3. This CDR3 is 14 amino acids long. The CDR3 loop is CAWSRTGINSPLHF. In nucleotides, the CDR3 is TGTGCCTGGAGTAGGACAGGGATTAATTCACCCCTCCACTTT.

This chain joins TRBV19 and TRBJ1-4; 10 bases align to TRBD1. Trimming removed 5 bases from V and 6 bases from J; junction bases left unmatched: 3. Per germline, CDR1 LNHDA and CDR2 SQIVND (reference sequence). The CDR3 is 14 amino acids. This CDR3 reads CASSEGTGDEKLFF. The CDR3 DNA reads TGTGCCAGTAGTGAAGGGACAGGGGATGAAAAACTGTTTTTT.

The genes are TRBV5-1 and TRBJ1-6; 8 nucleotides agree with TRBD1. The CDR3 has 15 residues. V dropped 2 bases and J dropped 7; count of bases not matched to a gene: 5. Germline V gene sequence: CDR1 SGHRS, CDR2 YFSETQ. The DNA for the CDR3 is TGCGCCAGCAGCTTAGGGGGACAGGCGAATTCACCCCTCCACTTT. Amino acid sequence: CASSLGGQANSPLHF. The full variable domain, rest sourced from reference TRBV5-1 and TRBJ1-6, is KAGVTQTPRYLIKTRGQQVTLSCSPISGHRSVSWYQQTPGQGLQFLFEYFSETQRNKGNFPGRFSGRQFSNSRSEMNVSTLELGDSALYLCASSLGGQANSPLHFGNGTRLTVT.

The chain carries TRBV9 and TRBJ2-1, with D hard to call. V gave up 3 bases and J gave up 2 bases, with 3 bases separating them. CDR3 length: 12 amino acids. Per the germline V gene, CDR1 is SGDLS and CDR2 is YYNGEE. As DNA, the CDR3 is TGTGCCAGCAGCGACACCTACAATGAGCAGTTCTTC. Translation: CASSDTYNEQFF.

The chain combines TRBV3-1 (or the pseudogene TRBV3-2) with TRBJ1-5; unclear D gene. In germline, CDR1 is LGHDT, CDR2 YNNKEL (reference sequence). V was shortened by 0 bases and J by 7 bases, with 13 bases between the two germline ends. The CDR3 is made up of 15 amino acids. The CDR3 DNA reads as TGTGCCAGCAGCCAAGATACTTCCTCACGGCAGCCCCAGCATTTT. It is translated as CASSQDTSSRQPQHF.

The J gene is TRBJ1-5, the V gene TRBV5-6; D remains ambiguous. V was pared by 4 bases and J by 1 base, with 9 bases between. Germline CDR1 and CDR2: SGHDT and YYEEEE. The CDR3 length is 14 residues. As DNA, the CDR3 is TGTGCCAGCAGCCTTTCTAGAAGCAATCAGCCCCAGCATTTT. Its protein is CASSLSRSNQPQHF.

This sequence joins TRBV29-1 and TRBJ1-2; TRBD1 matches 7 bases. This CDR3 has 12 residues. Germline V gives CDR1 SQVTM, CDR2 ANQGSEA. V gave up 7 bases and J gave up 2 bases; unmatched junction bases: 4. CDR3 DNA: TGCAGCGGGGAGACAGGGAACTATGGCTACACCTTC. Translating gives CSGETGNYGYTF.

The chain carries TRBV6-5 and TRBJ1-1, with D hard to call. Germline CDR1 is MNHEY and CDR2 is SVGAGI. The V end lost 2 bases, the J end lost 8 bases, and 9 bases lay between the germline ends. The CDR3 totals 12 residues. CDR3 residues: CASSYGSGEAFF. CDR3 nucleotide sequence: TGTGCCAGCAGTTACGGAAGTGGGGAAGCTTTCTTT.

The chain recombines TRBV13 with TRBJ1-2; the D gene is possibly TRBD1 (6 bases). V shed 5 bases and J shed 4 bases, with 17 bases lying between them. Germline V CDR1 and CDR2: PRHDT, FYEKMQ (reference sequence). This CDR3 has 15 residues. CDR3 DNA: TGTGCCAGCAGCCCACCGGGGGGCCGCGTCTATGGCTACACCTTC. This gives the protein CASSPPGGRVYGYTF.

This sequence joins TRBV2 and TRBJ2-5, with 11 bases identical to TRBD1. The CDR3 totals 12 residues. Germline trimming cut 8 bases from V and 5 bases from J; bases unmatched to any gene: 1. Germline assignment: CDR1 SNHLY and CDR2 FYNNEI. CDR3 region: CASGTGGETQYF. CDR3 DNA sequence: TGTGCCAGCGGGACAGGGGGTGAGACCCAGTACTTC.

The chain links TRBV7-3 to TRBJ2-1, with a possible D match to TRBD2 (7 bases). V shed 6 bases and J shed 4 bases, with 16 bases lying between them. The CDR3 length is 15 residues. Germline V gene data show CDR1 as SGHTA and CDR2 as FQGTGA. DNA of the CDR3: TGTGCCAGCAGTTTCGCGGGGGCTACATACAATGAGCAGTTCTTC. This translates into CASSFAGATYNEQFF.

This rearrangement joins TRBV9 to TRBJ2-7; the match to TRBD1 covers 7 bases. The CDR3 has 14 amino acids. From germline, CDR1 is SGDLS and CDR2 YYNGEE. The junction had 3 bases not matched to a gene; V was cut back by 0 bases and J by 3 bases. The CDR3 reads CASSVVGDSYEQYF. CDR3 bases: TGTGCCAGCAGCGTAGTCGGGGACAGCTACGAGCAGTACTTC.

The V call is TRBV19, the J call TRBJ2-7, with a tentative D call TRBD1 (5 bases). Trimming removed 5 bases at V and 5 bases at J, with 13 bases between. Germline loops: CDR1 LNHDA, CDR2 SQIVND (reference sequence). The CDR3 totals 13 residues. CDR3 residues: CASSPAGYNEQYF. Written as DNA, the CDR3 is TGTGCCAGTAGTCCGGCAGGGTATAACGAGCAGTACTTC.

The chain has TRBV27 and TRBJ2-2; 7 bases agree with TRBD1. Germline V gives CDR1 MNHEY, CDR2 SMNVEV (reference sequence). The CDR3 length is 15 residues. Losses at the gene ends were 9 bases for V and 3 bases for J; bases not matched to a gene: 10. The chain's CDR3 is CASAQGDRDTGELFF. The CDR3 DNA sequence: TGTGCCAGTGCCCAGGGGGATAGGGACACCGGGGAGCTGTTTTTT.

This clone appeared a single time. The CDR3 DNA is TGTGCCAGCAGTGACAGACGTGGTAGCGACAGCTCTTATGGCTACACCTTC. It codes for CASSDRRGSDSSYGYTF. This chain joins TRBV25-1 and TRBJ1-2; D might be TRBD1 (5 bases). The germline V gene has CDR1 MGHDK and CDR2 SYGVNS. The CDR3 extends over 17 amino acids. V was cut by 3 bases and J by 5 bases, with 22 bases left in between.

The J gene is TRBJ2-2, the V gene TRBV6-6, with D hard to call. There are 16 residues in the CDR3. Per germline, CDR1 MNHNY and CDR2 SVGAGI (reference sequence). The V end was cut by 4 bases, the J end by 0 bases, with 12 bases between. The CDR3 protein is CASSFGRPANTGELFF. The CDR3 coding sequence is TGTGCCAGCAGTTTCGGACGGCCCGCGAACACCGGGGAGCTGTTTTTT.